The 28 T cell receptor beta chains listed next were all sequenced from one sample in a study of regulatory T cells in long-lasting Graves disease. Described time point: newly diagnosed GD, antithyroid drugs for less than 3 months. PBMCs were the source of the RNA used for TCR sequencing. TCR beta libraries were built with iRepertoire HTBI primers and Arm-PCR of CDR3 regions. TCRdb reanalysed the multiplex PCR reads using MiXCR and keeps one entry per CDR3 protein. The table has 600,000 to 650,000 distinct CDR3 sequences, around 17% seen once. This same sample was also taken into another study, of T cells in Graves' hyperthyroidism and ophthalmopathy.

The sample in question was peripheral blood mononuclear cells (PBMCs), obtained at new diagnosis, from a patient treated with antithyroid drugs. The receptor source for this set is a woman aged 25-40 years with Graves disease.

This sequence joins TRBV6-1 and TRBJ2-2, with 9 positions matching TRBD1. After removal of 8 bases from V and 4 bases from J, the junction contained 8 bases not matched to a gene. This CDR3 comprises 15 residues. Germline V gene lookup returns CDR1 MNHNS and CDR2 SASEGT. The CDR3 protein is CASATGGKGTGELFF. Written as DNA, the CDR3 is TGTGCCAGCGCTACAGGGGGCAAGGGCACCGGGGAGCTGTTTTTT.

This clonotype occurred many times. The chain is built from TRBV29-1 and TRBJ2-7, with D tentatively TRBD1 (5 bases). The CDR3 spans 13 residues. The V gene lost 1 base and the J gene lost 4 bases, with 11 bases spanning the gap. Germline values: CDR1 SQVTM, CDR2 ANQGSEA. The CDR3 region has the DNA TGCAGCGTTGAAGCCCCGGCAGGGTACGAGCAGTACTTC. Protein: CSVEAPAGYEQYF.

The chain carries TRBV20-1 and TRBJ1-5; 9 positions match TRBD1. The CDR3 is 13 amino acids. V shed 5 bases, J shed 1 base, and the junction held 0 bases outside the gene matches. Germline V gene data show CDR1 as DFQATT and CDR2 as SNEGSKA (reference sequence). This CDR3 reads CSAGTGSNQPQHF. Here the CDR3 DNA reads TGCAGTGCTGGGACAGGGAGCAATCAGCCCCAGCATTTT.

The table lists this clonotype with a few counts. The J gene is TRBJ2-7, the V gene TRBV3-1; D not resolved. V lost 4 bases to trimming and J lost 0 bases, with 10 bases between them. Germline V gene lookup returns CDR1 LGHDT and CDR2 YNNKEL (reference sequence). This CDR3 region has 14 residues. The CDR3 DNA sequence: TGTGCCAGCAGCCCTGCGTTCGGCTCCTACGAGCAGTACTTC. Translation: CASSPAFGSYEQYF.

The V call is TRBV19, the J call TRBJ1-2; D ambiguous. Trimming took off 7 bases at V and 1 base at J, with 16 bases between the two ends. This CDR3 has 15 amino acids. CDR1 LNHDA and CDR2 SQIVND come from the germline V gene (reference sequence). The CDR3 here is CASTTVGSFNYGYTF. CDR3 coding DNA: TGTGCCAGTACCACGGTGGGCAGTTTTAACTATGGCTACACCTTC.

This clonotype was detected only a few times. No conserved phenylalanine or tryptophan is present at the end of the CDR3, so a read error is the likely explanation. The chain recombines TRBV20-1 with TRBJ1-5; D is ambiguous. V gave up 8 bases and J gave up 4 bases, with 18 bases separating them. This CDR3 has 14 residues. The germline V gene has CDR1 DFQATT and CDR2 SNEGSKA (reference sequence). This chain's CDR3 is CSTQGPGYNQPQHL. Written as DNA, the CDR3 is TGCAGTACCCAAGGTCCGGGATATAATCAGCCCCAGCATTTG.

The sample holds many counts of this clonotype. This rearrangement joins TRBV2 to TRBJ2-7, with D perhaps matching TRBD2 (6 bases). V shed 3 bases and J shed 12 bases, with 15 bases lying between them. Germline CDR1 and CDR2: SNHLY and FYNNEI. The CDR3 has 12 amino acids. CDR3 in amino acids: CASSDSGLRLYF. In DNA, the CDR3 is TGTGCCAGCAGTGACTCGGGACTTCGGTTGTACTTC.

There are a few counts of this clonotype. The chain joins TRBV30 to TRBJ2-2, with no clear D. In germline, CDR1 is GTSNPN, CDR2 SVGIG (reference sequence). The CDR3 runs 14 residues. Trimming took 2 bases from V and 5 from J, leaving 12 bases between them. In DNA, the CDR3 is TGTGCCTGGAGTAAGGTAGTTGGGACCGGGGAGCTGTTTTTT. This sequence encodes CAWSKVVGTGELFF.

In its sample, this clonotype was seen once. The CDR3 DNA reads as TGCAGCGTTCAGGGGGCGTTTGACACTGAAGCTTTCTTT. It translates to CSVQGAFDTEAFF. This sequence joins TRBV29-1 and TRBJ1-1; 8 nucleotides align to TRBD1. V lost 5 bases and J lost 3; bases outside the gene matches: 5. This CDR3 region has 13 residues. CDR1 is SQVTM and CDR2 is ANQGSEA in the germline V gene.

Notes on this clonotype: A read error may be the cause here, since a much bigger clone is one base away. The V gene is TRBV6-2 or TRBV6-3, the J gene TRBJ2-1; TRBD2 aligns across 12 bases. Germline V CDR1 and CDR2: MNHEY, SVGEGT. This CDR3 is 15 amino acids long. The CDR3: CASTRTSGIYNKQFF. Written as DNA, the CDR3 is TGTGCCAGCACTCGGACTAGCGGGATTTACAATAAGCAGTTCTTC.

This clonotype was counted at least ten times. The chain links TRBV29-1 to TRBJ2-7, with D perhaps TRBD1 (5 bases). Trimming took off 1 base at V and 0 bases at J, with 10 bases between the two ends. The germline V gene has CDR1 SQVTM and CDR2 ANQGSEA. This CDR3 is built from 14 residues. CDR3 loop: CSVEVQDPSYEQYF. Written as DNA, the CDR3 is TGCAGCGTTGAAGTACAGGATCCCTCCTACGAGCAGTACTTC.

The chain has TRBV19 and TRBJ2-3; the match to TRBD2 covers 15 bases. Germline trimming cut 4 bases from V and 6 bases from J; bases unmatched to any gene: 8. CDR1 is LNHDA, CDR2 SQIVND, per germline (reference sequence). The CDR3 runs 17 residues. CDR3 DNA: TGTGCCAGTAGTAAAGGGACTAGCGGGGGGTCAACGGATACGCAGTATTTT. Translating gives CASSKGTSGGSTDTQYF.

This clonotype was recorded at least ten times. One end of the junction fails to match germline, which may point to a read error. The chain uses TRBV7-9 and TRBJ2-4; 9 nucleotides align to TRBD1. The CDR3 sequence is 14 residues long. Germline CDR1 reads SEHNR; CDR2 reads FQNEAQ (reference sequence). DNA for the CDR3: TGTGCCAGCAGCTTTACGGACAGGGGAGGCCCAAGGAGCTTC. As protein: CASSFTDRGGPRSF. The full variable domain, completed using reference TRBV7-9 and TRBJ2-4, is DTGVSQNPRHKITKRGQNVTFRCDPISEHNRLYWYRQTLGQGPEFLTYFQNEAQLEKSRLLSDRFSAERPKGSFSTLEIQRTEQGDSAMYLCASSFTDRGGPRSFGAGTRLSVL.

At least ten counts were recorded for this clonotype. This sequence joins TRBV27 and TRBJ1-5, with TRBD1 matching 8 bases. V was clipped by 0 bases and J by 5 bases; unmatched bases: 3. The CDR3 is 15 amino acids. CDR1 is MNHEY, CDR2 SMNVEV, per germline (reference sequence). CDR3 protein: CASSLSPQGDQPQHF. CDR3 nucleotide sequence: TGTGCCAGCAGTTTATCCCCACAGGGGGATCAGCCCCAGCATTTT.

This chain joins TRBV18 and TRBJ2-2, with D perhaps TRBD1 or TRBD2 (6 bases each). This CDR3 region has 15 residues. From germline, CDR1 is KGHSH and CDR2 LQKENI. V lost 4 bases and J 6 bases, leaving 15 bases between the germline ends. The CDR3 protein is CASSQQGSGAGELFF. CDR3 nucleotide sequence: TGTGCCAGCTCACAACAGGGATCGGGAGCCGGGGAGCTGTTTTTT.

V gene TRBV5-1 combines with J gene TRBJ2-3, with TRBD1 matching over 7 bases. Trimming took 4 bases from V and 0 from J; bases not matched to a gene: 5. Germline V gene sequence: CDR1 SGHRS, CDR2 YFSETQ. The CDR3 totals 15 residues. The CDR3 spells CASSPGTVSTDTQYF. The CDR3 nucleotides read TGCGCCAGCAGCCCAGGGACAGTAAGCACAGATACGCAGTATTTT.

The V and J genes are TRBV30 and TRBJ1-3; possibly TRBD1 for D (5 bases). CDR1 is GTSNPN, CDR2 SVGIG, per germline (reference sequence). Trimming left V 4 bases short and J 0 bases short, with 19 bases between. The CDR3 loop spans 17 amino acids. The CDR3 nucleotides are TGTGCCTGGATCTCCCCCGAGTGGGGACCCTCTGGAAACACCATATATTTT. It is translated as CAWISPEWGPSGNTIYF.

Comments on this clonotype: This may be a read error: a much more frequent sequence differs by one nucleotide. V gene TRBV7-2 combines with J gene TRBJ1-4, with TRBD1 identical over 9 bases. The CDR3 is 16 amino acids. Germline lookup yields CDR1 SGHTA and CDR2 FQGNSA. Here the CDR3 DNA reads TGTGACAGCAGCCCGGGAAAGGACAGGGGCCGCGAAAAACTGTTTTTT. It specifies CDSSPGKDRGREKLFF.

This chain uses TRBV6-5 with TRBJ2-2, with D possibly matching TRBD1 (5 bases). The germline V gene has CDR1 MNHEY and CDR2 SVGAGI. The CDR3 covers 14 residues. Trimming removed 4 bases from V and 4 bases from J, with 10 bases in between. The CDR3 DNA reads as TGTGCCAGCAGTTCAGGGCGGCGCACCGGGGAGCTGTTTTTT. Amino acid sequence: CASSSGRRTGELFF.

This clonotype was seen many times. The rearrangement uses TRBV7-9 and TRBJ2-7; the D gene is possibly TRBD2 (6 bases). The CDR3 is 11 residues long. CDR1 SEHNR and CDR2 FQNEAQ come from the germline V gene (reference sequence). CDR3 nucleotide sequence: TGTGCGTTGGGCGGGACCGACGAGCAGTACTTC. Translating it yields CALGGTDEQYF.

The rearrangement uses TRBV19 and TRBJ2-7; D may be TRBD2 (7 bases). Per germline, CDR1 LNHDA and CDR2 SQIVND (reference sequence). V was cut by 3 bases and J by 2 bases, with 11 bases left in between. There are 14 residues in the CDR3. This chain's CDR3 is CASSMGAGAYEQYF. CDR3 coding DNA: TGTGCCAGTAGTATGGGGGCGGGAGCCTACGAGCAGTACTTC.

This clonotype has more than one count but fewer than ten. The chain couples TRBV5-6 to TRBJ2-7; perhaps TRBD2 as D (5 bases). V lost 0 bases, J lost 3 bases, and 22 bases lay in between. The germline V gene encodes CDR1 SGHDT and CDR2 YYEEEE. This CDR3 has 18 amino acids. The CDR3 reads CASSLGPLGRVGDYEQYF. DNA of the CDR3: TGTGCCAGCAGCTTGGGGCCCCTCGGAAGAGTGGGAGACTACGAGCAGTACTTC.

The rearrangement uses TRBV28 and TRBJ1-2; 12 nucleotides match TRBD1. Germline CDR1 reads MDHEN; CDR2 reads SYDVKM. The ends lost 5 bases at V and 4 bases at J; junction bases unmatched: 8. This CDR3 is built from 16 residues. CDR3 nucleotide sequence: TGTGCCAGCAGTACCGGGACAGGGGGCGCCGGCTATGGCTACACCTTC. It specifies CASSTGTGGAGYGYTF.

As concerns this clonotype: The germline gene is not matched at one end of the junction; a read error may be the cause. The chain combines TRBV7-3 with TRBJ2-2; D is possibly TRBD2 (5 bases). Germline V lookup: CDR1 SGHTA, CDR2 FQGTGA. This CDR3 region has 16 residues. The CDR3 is CASSPRSSTNTGKLFF. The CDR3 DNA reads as TGTGCCAGCAGCCCCCGGAGCAGTACGAACACCGGGAAGCTGTTTTTT.

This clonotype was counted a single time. This chain's CDR3 is CASSPPLSGRYEKLFF. The DNA for the CDR3 is TGTGCCAGCTCACCACCGTTAAGTGGGCGGTATGAAAAACTGTTTTTT. The V call is TRBV18, the J call TRBJ1-4; D is unresolved. This CDR3 spans 16 amino acids. In germline, CDR1 is KGHSH, CDR2 LQKENI. V lost 0 bases, J lost 6 bases, and 14 bases lay in between.

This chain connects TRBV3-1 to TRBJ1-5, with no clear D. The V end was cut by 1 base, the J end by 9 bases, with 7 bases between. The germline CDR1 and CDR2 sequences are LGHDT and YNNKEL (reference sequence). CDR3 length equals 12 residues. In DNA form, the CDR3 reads TGTGCCAGCAGCCAAGGAGTTGGGCCCCAGCATTTT. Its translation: CASSQGVGPQHF.

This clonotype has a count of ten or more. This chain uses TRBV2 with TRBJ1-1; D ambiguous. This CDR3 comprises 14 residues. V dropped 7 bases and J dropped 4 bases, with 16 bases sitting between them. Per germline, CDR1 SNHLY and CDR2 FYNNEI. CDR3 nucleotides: TGTGCCAGCACCGATCTGAGGGCCAGCACTGAAGCTTTCTTT. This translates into CASTDLRASTEAFF. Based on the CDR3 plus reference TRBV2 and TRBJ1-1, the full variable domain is EPEVTQTPSHQVTQMGQEVILRCVPISNHLYFYWYRQILGQKVEFLVSFYNNEISEKSEIFDDQFSVERPDGSNFTLKIRSTKLEDSAMYFCASTDLRASTEAFFGQGTRLTVV.

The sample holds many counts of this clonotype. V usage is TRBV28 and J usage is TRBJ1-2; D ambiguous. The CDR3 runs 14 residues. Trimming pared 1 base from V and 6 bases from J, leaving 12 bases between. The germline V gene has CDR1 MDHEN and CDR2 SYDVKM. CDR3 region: CASSLFPGIHGYTF. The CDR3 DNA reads TGTGCCAGCAGTTTATTCCCGGGTATCCATGGCTACACCTTC.